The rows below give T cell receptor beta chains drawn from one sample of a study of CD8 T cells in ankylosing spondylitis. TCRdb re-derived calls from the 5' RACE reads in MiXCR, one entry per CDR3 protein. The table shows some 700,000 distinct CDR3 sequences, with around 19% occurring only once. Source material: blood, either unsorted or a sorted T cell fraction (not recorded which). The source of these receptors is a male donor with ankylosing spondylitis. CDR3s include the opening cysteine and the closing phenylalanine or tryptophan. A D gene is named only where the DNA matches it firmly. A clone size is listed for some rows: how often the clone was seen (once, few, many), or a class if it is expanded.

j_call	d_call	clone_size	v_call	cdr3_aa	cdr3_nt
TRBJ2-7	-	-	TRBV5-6	CASSLGGTISYEQYF	TGTGCCAGCAGCTTAGGTGGCACTATCTCCTACGAGCAGTACTTC
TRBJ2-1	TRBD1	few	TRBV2	CASSGEGAADEQFF	TGTGCCAGCAGTGGTGAGGGGGCGGCTGATGAGCAGTTCTTC
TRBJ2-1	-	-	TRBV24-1	CATTDRPGNEQFF	TGTGCCACCACAGACAGGCCGGGAAATGAGCAGTTCTTC
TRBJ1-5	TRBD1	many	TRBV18	CASSSLGQVNSNQPQHF	TGTGCCAGCTCATCACTCGGACAGGTCAATAGCAATCAGCCCCAGCATTTT
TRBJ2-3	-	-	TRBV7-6	CASSLIGASGTDTQYF	TGTGCCAGCAGCTTAATTGGGGCCTCTGGGACAGATACGCAGTATTTT
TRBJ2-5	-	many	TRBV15	CATSRAKETQYF	TGTGCCACCAGCAGGGCTAAAGAGACCCAGTACTTC
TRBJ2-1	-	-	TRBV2	CANSGISRRYDEQFF	TGTGCCAACAGTGGGATCTCCCGGCGGTACGATGAGCAGTTCTTC
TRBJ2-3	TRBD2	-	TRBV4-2	CASSQRAGSTDTQYF	TGTGCCAGCAGCCAACGAGCGGGAAGCACAGATACGCAGTATTTT
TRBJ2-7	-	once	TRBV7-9	CATRGTSYEQYF	TGTGCCACCCGGGGGACGTCCTACGAGCAGTACTTC
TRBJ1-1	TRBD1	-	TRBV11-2	CASSLGFLAAGGGTEAFF	TGTGCCAGCAGCTTAGGTTTTTTAGCGGCAGGGGGAGGCACTGAAGCTTTCTTT
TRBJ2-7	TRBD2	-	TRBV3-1	CASSQDPTSGAYEQYF	TGTGCCAGCAGCCAAGACCCAACTAGCGGGGCCTACGAGCAGTACTTC
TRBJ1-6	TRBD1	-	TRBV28	CASSFSRWTGGHSPLHF	TGTGCCAGCAGTTTCAGTCGGTGGACAGGCGGACATTCACCCCTCCACTTT
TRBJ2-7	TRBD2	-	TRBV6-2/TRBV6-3	CASSYSAGVLGYEQYF	TGTGCCAGCAGTTACTCGGCGGGGGTTCTCGGGTACGAGCAGTACTTC
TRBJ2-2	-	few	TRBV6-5	CAVGGSVGELFF	TGTGCCGTTGGGGGGTCGGTCGGGGAGCTGTTTTTT
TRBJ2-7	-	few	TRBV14	CASSQGSPDFYEQYF	TGTGCCAGCAGCCAAGGCAGCCCCGACTTCTACGAGCAGTACTTC
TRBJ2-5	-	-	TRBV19	CASRSVHRETKTQYF	TGTGCCAGTAGGTCGGTCCACAGGGAAACGAAGACCCAGTACTTC
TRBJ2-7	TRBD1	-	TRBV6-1	CASSPDRGIEQYF	TGTGCCAGCAGCCCGGACAGGGGGATTGAGCAGTACTTC